This T cell receptor beta chain was recovered during a study of blood T cells in healthy people across ages. Study results and caveats: Possibly confounding the expanded clonotype changes was the fact that donor CMV status was unknown. PBMC samples, being unsorted, prevented any conclusive comparison of naive and antigen-experienced cells.

With a J-beta primer mix and a sample-barcoded 5' primer, a second PCR ran about 7 to 11 cycles. TCRdb redid the calling of the 5' RACE reads with MiXCR, one entry per CDR3 protein. This table has hundreds of thousands of distinct CDR3 sequences, around 43% appearing once. Comments on this clonotype: Its matching antigen is unknown.

The sample providers were healthy Caucasian people from Russia, aged roughly 6 to 95. Staff drew 9 to 10 milliliters of peripheral blood from each donor. Germline V gives CDR1 SGHTA, CDR2 FQGNSA. V dropped 3 bases and J dropped 10; count of bases not matched to a gene: 11. This CDR3 spans 16 amino acids. Material for sequencing was blood. The TCR was taken from a man aged 55-75 years in good health. This chain joins TRBV7-2 and TRBJ1-6, with 8 nucleotides matching TRBD1. The CDR3 DNA reads as TGTGCCAGCAGCTTGAGGGGACAGGCTTGGGGGTCACCCCTCCACTTT. Translation: CASSLRGQAWGSPLHF. Full variable domain (rest looked up from reference TRBV7-2 and TRBJ1-6): GAGVSQSPSNKVTEKGKDVELRCDPISGHTALYWYRQSLGQGLEFLIYFQGNSAPDKSGLPSDRFSAERTGGSVSTLTIQRTQQEDSAVYLCASSLRGQAWGSPLHFGNGTRLTVT.